Sequencing of this TCR beta chain was carried out in a study of blood T cells in healthy people across ages. This clonotype was observed at least ten times. Healthy Caucasian individuals from Russia aged about 6 to 90 were enrolled as donors. With a J-beta primer mix and a sample-barcoded 5' primer, a second PCR ran about 7 to 12 cycles. Every sample gave at least 2.5 million paired-end reads containing CDR3. TCRdb re-derived calls from the 5' RACE reads in MiXCR, one entry per CDR3 protein. The sample consists of 1,100,000 or so distinct CDR3 sequences, over 35% of them appearing once. Trimming shortened V by 0 bases and J by 8 bases, and 17 bases separated the two germline ends. The CDR3 is 16 residues long. CDR1 LNHNV and CDR2 YYDKDF come from the germline V gene (reference sequence).

Specimen: blood. This chain links TRBV15 with TRBJ2-1; D gene uncertain. This receptor was identified in a woman in her sixties in good health. The CDR3 reads CATSRDTWVGYDEQFF. For the CDR3, the DNA is TGTGCCACCAGCAGAGATACGTGGGTAGGCTATGATGAGCAGTTCTTC.